These 24 T cell receptor beta chains were sequenced from one sample in a study of shared clonotypes between healthy human individuals. Repertoires were generated with immunoSEQ multiplex PCR, while TCRdb's copy carries only in-frame clones and drops some. The sample has around 690,000 clones, roughly 87% seen once. The sample consisted of memory CD8+ T cells from PBMCs. The subset denotes: CD45RO+ cells pooled with CCR7-negative TemRA cells. Source of these receptors: a man aged 18-30 years in good health. Some clones in this sample may be carry-over from other donors' samples.

The J gene is TRBJ2-3, the V gene TRBV12-5; D gene ambiguous. This CDR3 contains 15 residues. V dropped 3 bases and J dropped 6 bases, with 16 bases sitting between them. CDR1 is LGHNT and CDR2 is FRNRAP in the germline V gene. The CDR3 here is CASGLGNSRRDTQYF. CDR3 DNA: TGTGCTAGTGGTTTAGGTAATTCGAGGCGGGATACGCAGTATTTT.

The V gene is TRBV7-9, the J gene TRBJ1-1; 7 nucleotides line up with TRBD1. Germline loops: CDR1 SEHNR, CDR2 FQNEAQ (reference sequence). Unmatched junction bases numbered 6, after V lost 10 bases and J lost 4 bases. This CDR3 comprises 12 residues. The CDR3 spells CATTGRSTEAFF. As DNA, the CDR3 is TGTGCCACGACAGGGCGGAGCACTGAAGCTTTCTTT.

There are a few counts of this clone. The chain recombines TRBV9 with TRBJ1-1, with 9 bases identical to TRBD1. V was pared by 0 bases and J by 5 bases, with 5 bases of the junction left unmatched. Germline V gives CDR1 SGDLS, CDR2 YYNGEE. The CDR3 runs 15 residues. In DNA form, the CDR3 reads TGTGCCAGCAGCGTAGAGGGGACAGGGAAGACTGAAGCTTTCTTT. Protein product: CASSVEGTGKTEAFF. The full variable domain, its missing parts supplied by reference TRBV9 and TRBJ1-1, is DSGVTQTPKHLITATGQRVTLRCSPRSGDLSVYWYQQSLDQGLQFLIQYYNGEERAKGNILERFSAQQFPDLHSELNLSSLELGDSALYFCASSVEGTGKTEAFFGQGTRLTVV.

The V gene is TRBV13, the J gene TRBJ2-1, with 9 positions matching TRBD1. Trimming at V came to 6 bases and at J to 1 base, leaving 1 base not matched to a gene. The germline gives CDR1 PRHDT, CDR2 FYEKMQ (reference sequence). This CDR3 is 14 amino acids long. The CDR3 DNA reads TGTGCCAGCAGGGGGACAGGGTCCTACAATGAGCAGTTCTTC. Its translation: CASRGTGSYNEQFF.

The chain carries TRBV4-1 and TRBJ2-1; D may be TRBD1 (5 bases). Germline lookup yields CDR1 MGHRA and CDR2 YSYEKL. CDR3 length: 15 amino acids. Trimming removed 8 bases at V and 0 bases at J, with 14 bases between. CDR3 in DNA: TGCGCCAGCTCACCCATTCAGGGCTCCTACAATGAGCAGTTCTTC. Its protein is CASSPIQGSYNEQFF.

The CDR3: CATSFSAQLAGIYEQYF. DNA for the CDR3: TGTGCCACAAGCTTCTCCGCACAACTAGCGGGAATCTACGAGCAGTACTTC. The rearrangement joins TRBV27 to TRBJ2-7; 10 bases map to TRBD2. J gave up 3 bases and V 10 bases, and 18 bases lay outside the gene matches. The CDR3 length is 17 residues. In germline, CDR1 is MNHEY, CDR2 SMNVEV (reference sequence).

This sequence joins TRBV5-6 and TRBJ2-5; the match to TRBD2 covers 12 bases. Germline trimming cut 1 base from V and 4 bases from J; bases unmatched to any gene: 2. Germline V gene lookup returns CDR1 SGHDT and CDR2 YYEEEE. The CDR3 contains 15 residues. The CDR3 coding sequence is TGTGCCAGCAGCTTGAAGGGACTAGCGGGAGAGACCCAGTACTTC. Protein: CASSLKGLAGETQYF.

The chain has TRBV7-9 and TRBJ2-1; a possible D gene is TRBD1 (6 bases). Germline V gives CDR1 SEHNR, CDR2 FQNEAQ (reference sequence). Trimming left V 0 bases short and J 5 bases short, with 14 bases between. CDR3 length: 16 residues. The CDR3 sequence is CASSLAGTILDNEQFF. The DNA of the CDR3 is TGTGCCAGCAGCTTAGCGGGGACAATCCTAGACAATGAGCAGTTCTTC. The whole variable domain, remainder taken from reference TRBV7-9 and TRBJ2-1, is DTGVSQNPRHKITKRGQNVTFRCDPISEHNRLYWYRQTLGQGPEFLTYFQNEAQLEKSRLLSDRFSAERPKGSFSTLEIQRTEQGDSAMYLCASSLAGTILDNEQFFGPGTRLTVL.

The genes are TRBV4-2 and TRBJ1-1, with D uncertain. The CDR3 sequence is 15 residues long. Germline CDR1 LGHNA, CDR2 YNFKEQ. Trimming left V 0 bases short and J 4 bases short, with 12 bases between. The DNA for the CDR3 is TGTGCCAGCAGCCAAGATTGGCCGGTGAGCACTGAAGCTTTCTTT. Translation: CASSQDWPVSTEAFF.

This chain links TRBV30 with TRBJ2-7, with 10 bases that match TRBD2. V shed 1 base, J shed 7 bases, and the junction held 7 bases outside the gene matches. The CDR3 contains 14 residues. CDR1 and CDR2 from the germline V gene are GTSNPN and SVGIG (reference sequence). The CDR3 loop is CAWSGTSGKLEQYF. DNA for the CDR3: TGTGCCTGGAGTGGTACTAGCGGGAAACTGGAGCAGTACTTC.

This chain connects TRBV28 to TRBJ1-2, with D perhaps TRBD1 (6 bases). Germline values: CDR1 MDHEN, CDR2 SYDVKM. The CDR3 is made up of 14 amino acids. With 4 bases removed from V and 4 bases from J, the gap between germline ends came to 13 bases. The CDR3 nucleotides are TGTGCCAGCAGTTCAACCGACAGGCGCTATGGCTACACCTTC. It yields the protein CASSSTDRRYGYTF.

The rearrangement joins TRBV9 to TRBJ2-7, with D possibly being TRBD2 (5 bases). V was pared by 0 bases and J by 2 bases, with 15 bases between. Germline values: CDR1 SGDLS, CDR2 YYNGEE. The CDR3 totals 16 residues. CDR3 sequence reads: CASSVAGVSGPYEQYF. The CDR3 region has the DNA TGTGCCAGCAGCGTAGCCGGGGTTTCGGGTCCCTACGAGCAGTACTTC.

The chain recombines TRBV29-1 with TRBJ2-4, with a weak D call TRBD1 (6 bases). The CDR3 extends over 17 amino acids. V lost 4 bases, J lost 0 bases, and 19 bases lay in between. The germline V gene encodes CDR1 SQVTM and CDR2 ANQGSEA. The CDR3 is CSVAMRTQGLAKNIQYF. CDR3 nucleotides: TGCAGCGTTGCAATGAGAACCCAGGGGCTAGCCAAAAACATTCAGTACTTC.

The genes are TRBV14 and TRBJ2-7; D is unclear. The V end lost 1 base, the J end lost 6 bases, and 19 bases lay between the germline ends. CDR1 and CDR2 (germline): SGHDN, FVKESK. The CDR3 consists of 16 residues. The CDR3 DNA sequence: TGTGCCAGCAGCCAAGGTACTACGCCACGACACATCGAGCAGTACTTC. Its protein is CASSQGTTPRHIEQYF.

The rearrangement joins TRBV7-9 to TRBJ2-1; 11 nucleotides agree with TRBD2. The V gene end was trimmed by 5 bases and the J gene end by 15 bases; junction bases not matched to a gene: 15. The CDR3 is 15 amino acids. Germline lookup yields CDR1 SEHNR and CDR2 FQNEAQ (reference sequence). Here the CDR3 DNA reads TGTGCCAGCAGCCCAGAGACTAGCGGGAACAACCTTGTGTTCTTC. It translates to CASSPETSGNNLVFF. Combining the CDR3 with reference TRBV7-9 and TRBJ2-1 gives the whole variable domain DTGVSQNPRHKITKRGQNVTFRCDPISEHNRLYWYRQTLGQGPEFLTYFQNEAQLEKSRLLSDRFSAERPKGSFSTLEIQRTEQGDSAMYLCASSPETSGNNLVFFGPGTRLTVL.

V and J are TRBV5-6 and TRBJ2-1; D is unresolved. Germline CDR1 and CDR2: SGHDT and YYEEEE. There are 16 residues in the CDR3. Trimming cost V 0 bases and J 0 bases, with 10 bases left between them. DNA of the CDR3: TGTGCCAGCAGCTTGGAACAGTTGAGCTCCTACAATGAGCAGTTCTTC. Its protein is CASSLEQLSSYNEQFF.

The chain carries TRBV19 and TRBJ2-2; a possible D gene is TRBD1 (5 bases). Between the trimmed V and J ends, which lost 3 bases and 8 bases, there was a span of 16 bases. The V gene's germline CDR1 is LNHDA and CDR2 SQIVND (reference sequence). This CDR3 contains 15 residues. The CDR3 reads CASSIWSGSTGELFF. CDR3 DNA sequence: TGTGCCAGTAGTATTTGGTCAGGGTCGACTGGGGAGCTGTTTTTT. The full variable domain, its missing parts supplied by reference TRBV19 and TRBJ2-2, is DGGITQSPKYLFRKEGQNVTLSCEQNLNHDAMYWYRQDPGQGLRLIYYSQIVNDFQKGDIAEGYSVSREKKESFPLTVTSAQKNPTAFYLCASSIWSGSTGELFFGEGSRLTVL.

The chain is built from TRBV13 and TRBJ2-7; D gene uncertain. Trimming removed 5 bases at V and 7 bases at J, with 12 bases between. The CDR3 length is 12 residues. Germline CDR1 PRHDT, CDR2 FYEKMQ (reference sequence). This chain's CDR3 is CASSGIAREQYF. The CDR3 DNA follows: TGTGCCAGCAGCGGGATTGCTAGGGAGCAGTACTTC.

This clone appeared a single time. V is TRBV6-5 and J is TRBJ2-7; tentative D call: TRBD2 (6 bases). With 4 bases removed from V and 5 bases from J, the gap between germline ends came to 21 bases. Germline CDR1 and CDR2: MNHEY and SVGAGI. CDR3 length: 16 amino acids. The CDR3 nucleotides are TGTGCCAGCAGTTGGGCCAGCGGGCGGGAAGGGGACGAGCAGTACTTC. This codes for CASSWASGREGDEQYF.

The chain carries TRBV5-1 and TRBJ2-7; unclear D gene. The V and J ends lost 0 bases and 9 bases respectively, with 19 bases between them. Germline assignment: CDR1 SGHRS and CDR2 YFSETQ. The CDR3 sequence is 15 residues long. The CDR3 DNA reads TGCGCCAGCAGCTTGGAGGGCCCCTCAGGCCCAGCGCAGTACTTC. Translated: CASSLEGPSGPAQYF.

This clone was recorded only once. The chain has TRBV5-5 and TRBJ1-4; TRBD1 might be the D (5 bases). V lost 0 bases, J lost 7 bases, and 13 bases lay in between. The CDR3 is 15 residues long. The germline CDR1 and CDR2 sequences are SGHKS and YYEKEE (reference sequence). CDR3 protein: CASSLVSQDTEKLFF. The DNA of the CDR3 is TGTGCCAGCAGCTTGGTGTCACAGGATACTGAAAAACTGTTTTTT.

The rearrangement uses TRBV27 and TRBJ1-2, with a tentative D call TRBD1 (5 bases). V lost 4 bases to trimming and J lost 6 bases, with 15 bases between them. Germline V gives CDR1 MNHEY, CDR2 SMNVEV (reference sequence). The CDR3 length is 14 residues. This CDR3 reads CASSSGPGLHGYTF. As DNA, the CDR3 is TGTGCCAGCAGTTCCGGGCCAGGGCTCCATGGCTACACCTTC.

The chain carries TRBV9 and TRBJ2-5, with 7 bases identical to TRBD2. Losses at the gene ends were 2 bases for V and 2 bases for J; bases not matched to a gene: 6. This CDR3 spans 15 amino acids. Germline V gene data show CDR1 as SGDLS and CDR2 as YYNGEE. The CDR3 is CASSVSRENQETQYF. The CDR3 DNA is TGTGCCAGCAGCGTTTCGCGGGAGAATCAAGAGACCCAGTACTTC.

The genes are TRBV7-9 and TRBJ2-6; D possibly corresponds to TRBD2 (6 bases). Deletions cut 5 bases from V and 4 bases from J, with 18 bases between. The CDR3 is 17 residues long. Germline CDR1 and CDR2: SEHNR and FQNEAQ (reference sequence). CDR3 protein: CASSKLAVAPGANVLTF. CDR3 nucleotide sequence: TGTGCCAGCAGCAAATTAGCGGTAGCGCCCGGGGCCAACGTCCTGACTTTC.